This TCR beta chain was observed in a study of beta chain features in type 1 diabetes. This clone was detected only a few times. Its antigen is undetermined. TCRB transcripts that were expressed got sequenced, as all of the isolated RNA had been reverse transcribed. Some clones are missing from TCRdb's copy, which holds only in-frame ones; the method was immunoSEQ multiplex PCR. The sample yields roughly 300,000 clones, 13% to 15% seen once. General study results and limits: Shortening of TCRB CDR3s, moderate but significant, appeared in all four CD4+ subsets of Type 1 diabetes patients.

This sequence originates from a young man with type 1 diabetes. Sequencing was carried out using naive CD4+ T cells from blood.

Here the CDR3 reads CASSPLAGADEQYF. CDR3 DNA sequence: TGTGCCAGCTCACCACTAGCGGGAGCGGACGAGCAGTACTTC. The chain couples TRBV18 to TRBJ2-7; 9 bases align to TRBD2. Germline V lookup: CDR1 KGHSH, CDR2 LQKENI. V gave up 1 base and J gave up 5 bases; unmatched junction bases: 3. The CDR3 is 14 residues long.